The rows below give T cell receptor beta chains drawn from one sample of a study of identifying expanded T cells in peripheral blood. Data came from immunoSEQ multiplex PCR; TCRdb stores just in-frame clones and leaves some out. The sample has about 100,000 clones, 88% seen once. The sample taken for sequencing was blood. The receptors originated from a person aged 18 to 69 in good health. Each CDR3 is given without its conserved first and last residue. The order of the fields is V gene, J gene, D gene, CDR3 protein. D genes are given only for firm matches.

>TRBV4-3|TRBJ2-7|TRBD2
ASSQGGLAVLGDEQY
>TRBV19|TRBJ2-1|NA
ASSIEGNEQF
>TRBV11-3|TRBJ2-1|NA
ASSFRTDEQF
>TRBV10-3|TRBJ2-3|NA
AISDTDTQY
>TRBV19|TRBJ1-1|NA
ASSRLMNTEAF
>TRBV6-4|TRBJ2-1|TRBD1
ASSDSMPGQGGNEQF
>TRBV2|TRBJ1-5|NA
ASSELGVSNQPQH
>TRBV29-1|TRBJ1-4|NA
SGGGEGSEKLF
>TRBV27|TRBJ2-6|TRBD1
ASSPQDRGGSGANVLT
>TRBV5-1|TRBJ2-1|NA
ASRVQAQGYNEQF
>TRBV11-3|TRBJ1-5|NA
ASSLSTSGKNQPQH
>TRBV29-1|TRBJ2-7|TRBD2
SVPLTSGSLGEQY
>TRBV5-1|TRBJ1-1|NA
ASSWDGTTEAF
>TRBV19|TRBJ2-3|TRBD2
ASVSALGLAGGADTQY
>TRBV2|TRBJ2-7|NA
ASSEGDLGDEQY
>TRBV6-4|TRBJ2-1|TRBD2
ASSEGLAGHNEQF
>TRBV30|TRBJ2-5|TRBD1
AGTVYETQY
>TRBV29-1|TRBJ1-2|TRBD1
SVGGTGGVGYGYT
>TRBV10-3|TRBJ2-2|TRBD1
AISGSGQRNTGELF
>TRBV6-5|TRBJ2-7|TRBD2
ASSIAGEYEQY
>TRBV5-1|TRBJ2-6|NA
ASSFYGSSGANVLT
>TRBV7-9|TRBJ1-4|NA
ASSLDLGYGNEKLF
>TRBV2|TRBJ2-6|NA
ASSVGKVSGANVLT
>TRBV7-8|TRBJ2-7|NA
ASSLETATEQY
>TRBV6-6|TRBJ2-7|TRBD2
ASSSSGPPYEQY
>TRBV11-2|TRBJ2-7|NA
ASVKWESEQY